The clone carrying this T cell receptor beta chain was seen more than once but under ten times. The data are from a study of shared clonotypes between healthy human individuals. Naive CD8 isolation took CD45RO-negative cells positively selected for CCR7 and excluded terminally differentiated effector memory CD45RA+ cells. Among the donors, all were Caucasian adults who lived in Nashville, Tennessee. TCRdb's copy holds only in-frame clones and misses some; the assay was immunoSEQ multiplex PCR. This repertoire shows approximately 740,000 clones, roughly 92% found once; its top ten account for around 24%. V was pared by 8 bases and J by 0 bases, with 10 bases between. The CDR3 runs 13 residues. The germline CDR1 and CDR2 sequences are SGHVS and FQNEAQ.

The receptor was derived from a man between 25 and 39 years old in good health. The genes are TRBV7-8 and TRBJ1-1; D is undetermined. Sequenced: naive CD8+ T cells sorted from blood. The CDR3 bases are TGTGCCAGCGTCGAAATGATGAACACTGAAGCTTTCTTT. Protein: CASVEMMNTEAFF.